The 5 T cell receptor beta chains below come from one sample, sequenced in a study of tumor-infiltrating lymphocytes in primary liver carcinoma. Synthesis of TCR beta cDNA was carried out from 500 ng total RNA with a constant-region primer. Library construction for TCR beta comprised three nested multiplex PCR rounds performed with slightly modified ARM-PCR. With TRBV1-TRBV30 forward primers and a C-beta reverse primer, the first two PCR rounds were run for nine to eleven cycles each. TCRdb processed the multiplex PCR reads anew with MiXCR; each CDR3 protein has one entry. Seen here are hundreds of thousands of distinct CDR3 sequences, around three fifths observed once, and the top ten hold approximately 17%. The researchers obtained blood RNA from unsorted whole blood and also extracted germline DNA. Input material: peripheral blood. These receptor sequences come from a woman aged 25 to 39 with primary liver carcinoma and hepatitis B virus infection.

The CDR3 DNA sequence: TGTGCCACCAGCAGAAGACCCCCGGTTCGTTCTAGCAATGAGCAGTTCTTC. This sequence encodes CATSRRPPVRSSNEQFF. This chain uses TRBV15 with TRBJ2-1; no firm D call. Looked up from germline, CDR1 is LNHNV and CDR2 is YYDKDF (reference sequence). This CDR3 is built from 17 residues. Between the trimmed V and J ends, which lost 2 bases and 6 bases, there was a span of 20 bases.

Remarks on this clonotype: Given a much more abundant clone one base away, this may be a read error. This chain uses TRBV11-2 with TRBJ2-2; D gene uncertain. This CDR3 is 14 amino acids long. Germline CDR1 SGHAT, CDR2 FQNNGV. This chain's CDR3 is CASSLARNTRELFF. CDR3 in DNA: TGTGCCAGCAGCTTGGCCAGAAACACCCGGGAGCTGTTTTTT.

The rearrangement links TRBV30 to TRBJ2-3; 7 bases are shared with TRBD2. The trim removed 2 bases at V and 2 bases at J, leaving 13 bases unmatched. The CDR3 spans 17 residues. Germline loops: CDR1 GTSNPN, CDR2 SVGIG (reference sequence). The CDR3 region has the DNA TGTGCCTGGAGTCGACCCTACTCTAGCGGAAACACAGATACGCAGTATTTT. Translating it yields CAWSRPYSSGNTDTQYF.

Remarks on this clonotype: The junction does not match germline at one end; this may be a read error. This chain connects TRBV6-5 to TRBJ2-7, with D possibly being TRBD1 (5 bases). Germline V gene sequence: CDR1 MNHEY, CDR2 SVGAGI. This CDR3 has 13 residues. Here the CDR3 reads CASSYGQIYEHYF. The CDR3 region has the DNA TGTGCCAGCAGTTATGGACAAATCTACGAGCACTACTTC.

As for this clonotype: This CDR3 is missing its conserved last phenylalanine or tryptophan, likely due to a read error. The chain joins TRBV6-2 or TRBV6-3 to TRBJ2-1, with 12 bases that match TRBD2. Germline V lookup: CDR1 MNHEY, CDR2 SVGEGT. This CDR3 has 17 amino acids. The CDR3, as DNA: TGTGCCAGCAGTCACTCATCGACTAGCGGGAGTAACAATGAGCAGTTCTTA. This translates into CASSHSSTSGSNNEQFL.